These 27 T cell receptor beta chains originate from one sample sequenced in a study of breast tumors, draining lymph nodes, adjacent tissues. TCRdb re-called the multiplex PCR reads with MiXCR, one entry per CDR3 protein. The sample consists of about 230,000 distinct CDR3 sequences, approximately 31% of them appearing once. Axillary draining lymph nodes of breast cancer patients supplied the node samples. The sample taken for sequencing was axillary lymph node tissue. Receptor source: a female donor with breast cancer. Some clones in this sample may be carry-over from other donors' samples.

This clonotype was counted a few times. The CDR3 region is CASSYPPGDTEAFF. CDR3 DNA: TGTGCCAGCAGTTATCCCCCCGGGGACACTGAAGCTTTCTTT. This chain links TRBV6-5 with TRBJ1-1; no reliable D call. There are 14 residues in the CDR3. Germline V gene lookup returns CDR1 MNHEY and CDR2 SVGAGI. The V end was cut by 3 bases, the J end by 3 bases, with 11 bases between.

This clonotype showed up just a few times. An end of the junction does not agree with germline; a read error may underlie this. The chain recombines TRBV5-4 with TRBJ2-5, with D possibly being TRBD2 (6 bases). CDR1 is SGHNT and CDR2 is YYREEE in the germline V gene (reference sequence). CDR3 length equals 14 residues. The CDR3 reads CAGSLAGGGETQYF. DNA of the CDR3: TGTGCCGGCAGCTTGGCTGGGGGAGGAGAGACCCAGTACTTC.

The chain employs TRBV11-3 and TRBJ2-3, with D possibly matching TRBD2 (6 bases). V lost 6 bases to trimming and J lost 2 bases, with 18 bases between them. Germline V gene sequence: CDR1 SGHNT, CDR2 YENEEA. The CDR3 totals 16 residues. The CDR3 DNA reads as TGTGCCAGCAGGTCCTCGGCGGGGCCTCTCACAGATACGCAGTATTTT. Its translation: CASRSSAGPLTDTQYF.

This clonotype was observed many times. The rearrangement links TRBV20-1 to TRBJ2-1; 11 nucleotides agree with TRBD2. Losses at the gene ends were 4 bases for V and 6 bases for J; bases not matched to a gene: 8. Germline assignment: CDR1 DFQATT and CDR2 SNEGSKA (reference sequence). The CDR3 runs to 15 residues. This chain's CDR3 is CSATSLAGEPNEQFF. CDR3 DNA sequence: TGCAGTGCTACTTCACTAGCGGGAGAGCCCAATGAGCAGTTCTTC.

This clonotype was observed a few times. This chain links TRBV6-5 with TRBJ2-1, with D possibly TRBD2 on 6 matching bases. CDR1 is MNHEY and CDR2 is SVGAGI in the germline V gene. Deletions cut 0 bases from V and 5 bases from J, with 23 bases between. The CDR3 sequence is 19 residues long. The CDR3 bases are TGTGCCAGCAGTTACTCCTGGGTCCCGGGACCTAGCGCTAACAATGAGCAGTTCTTC. Translation: CASSYSWVPGPSANNEQFF.

This clonotype was recorded many times. V usage is TRBV20-1 and J usage is TRBJ2-5, with 10 bases that match TRBD2. V was clipped by 0 bases and J by 6 bases; unmatched bases: 7. The germline V gene has CDR1 DFQATT and CDR2 SNEGSKA (reference sequence). The CDR3 runs 15 residues. The CDR3 here is CSAREGASGRQTQYF. CDR3 bases: TGCAGTGCTAGAGAGGGGGCTAGCGGGAGACAGACCCAGTACTTC.

The J gene is TRBJ1-2, the V gene TRBV2, with TRBD1 matching 11 bases. The CDR3 is made up of 13 amino acids. Germline CDR1 is SNHLY and CDR2 is FYNNEI. V shed 5 bases and J 6 bases; nucleotides not matched to a gene: 2. CDR3 DNA: TGTGCCAGCAGTCCGGACAGGGGGCATGGCTACACCTTC. It translates to CASSPDRGHGYTF.

This clonotype was observed many times. This chain joins TRBV6-2 or TRBV6-3 and TRBJ2-3; 11 bases agree with TRBD2. CDR3 length equals 16 residues. CDR1 MNHEY and CDR2 SVGEGT come from the germline V gene. J gave up 3 bases and V 6 bases, and 8 bases lay outside the gene matches. CDR3 nucleotide sequence: TGTGCCAGCAGACGACTAGCGGGATTGAGTACAGATACGCAGTATTTT. It is translated as CASRRLAGLSTDTQYF.

This clonotype was counted many times. The chain has TRBV12-3 or TRBV12-4 and TRBJ1-3, with a possible D match to TRBD1 (5 bases). The germline V and J ends were trimmed by 3 bases and 4 bases, with 7 bases remaining between them. The CDR3 has 13 residues. As DNA, the CDR3 is TGTGCCAGCAGTTTTGGGGGAGGAAACACCATATATTTT. This gives the protein CASSFGGGNTIYF.

There are many counts of this clonotype. The genes are TRBV6-5 and TRBJ2-5; 9 bases match TRBD1. J was trimmed by 2 bases and V by 2 bases; bases with no gene match: 9. Germline assignment: CDR1 MNHEY and CDR2 SVGAGI. The CDR3 is made up of 17 amino acids. This CDR3 reads CASSYTDIGTGQETQYF. The CDR3 DNA sequence: TGTGCCAGCAGTTACACGGATATAGGGACAGGGCAAGAGACCCAGTACTTC.

For this clonotype: This clone may be a read error of a much larger clone one base away. This CDR3 fails to terminate in the conserved phenylalanine or tryptophan, so it likely reflects a read error. The genes are TRBV13 and TRBJ2-7, with D possibly TRBD1 on 6 matching bases. The CDR3 loop spans 16 amino acids. In germline, CDR1 is PRHDT, CDR2 FYEKMQ (reference sequence). V lost 5 bases to trimming and J lost 0 bases, with 17 bases between them. The DNA for the CDR3 is TGTGCCAGCAGCCGGCTCGACAGGAGGAGCTCCTACGAGCAGTACCTC. Translating it yields CASSRLDRRSSYEQYL.

In its sample, this clonotype was seen many times. The chain couples TRBV9 to TRBJ2-7; D might be TRBD2 (6 bases). Trimming left V 4 bases short and J 7 bases short, with 18 bases between. Germline lookup yields CDR1 SGDLS and CDR2 YYNGEE. The CDR3 totals 14 residues. The CDR3 here is CASSPGTRSGEQYF. In DNA form, the CDR3 reads TGTGCCAGCAGCCCGGGGACTCGTTCTGGGGAGCAGTACTTC.

J is TRBJ1-1 and V is TRBV12-3 or TRBV12-4; D perhaps matches TRBD1 (5 bases). The V end was cut by 11 bases, the J end by 0 bases, with 13 bases between. The CDR3 spans 13 residues. CDR3 amino acids: CAARDGLNTEAFF. As DNA, the CDR3 is TGTGCCGCCAGGGACGGCTTGAACACTGAAGCTTTCTTT.

This rearrangement joins TRBV10-3 to TRBJ2-3; 8 nucleotides line up with TRBD1. Germline assignment: CDR1 ENHRY and CDR2 SYGVKD. With V trimmed by 8 bases and J by 11 bases, 12 bases remained unmatched. The CDR3 loop spans 13 amino acids. CDR3 sequence reads: CAIAGGSYNEQYF. CDR3 DNA: TGTGCCATCGCAGGGGGCTCGTACAATGAGCAGTATTTT.

The chain couples TRBV7-9 to TRBJ1-6; 10 bases map to TRBD1. V was pared by 7 bases and J by 6 bases, with 6 bases of the junction left unmatched. CDR1 and CDR2 (germline): SEHNR, FQNEAQ (reference sequence). CDR3 size: 15 residues. The CDR3 is CASNRDRGGNSPLHF. The CDR3 nucleotides read TGTGCCAGCAACCGGGACAGGGGAGGTAATTCACCCCTCCACTTT.

This clonotype was detected many times. The genes are TRBV5-8 and TRBJ1-3, with TRBD1 matching 8 bases. CDR3 size: 15 residues. Unmatched junction bases numbered 1, after V lost 0 bases and J lost 2 bases. CDR1 SGHTS and CDR2 YDEGEE come from the germline V gene. The CDR3 DNA reads as TGTGCCAGCAGCTTGGGACAGGGGCCTGGAAACACCATATATTTT. Translating it yields CASSLGQGPGNTIYF.

This clonotype was recorded many times. This chain links TRBV6-6 with TRBJ2-1; D is possibly TRBD1 (5 bases). This CDR3 has 14 amino acids. Germline-derived CDR1 and CDR2 are MNHNY and SVGAGI (reference sequence). V was clipped by 2 bases and J by 5 bases, with 10 bases between them. The CDR3 here is CASSYVRGNNEQFF. DNA of the CDR3: TGTGCCAGCAGTTACGTAAGGGGTAACAATGAGCAGTTCTTC.

The chain joins TRBV7-8 to TRBJ2-3; 8 bases align to TRBD1. CDR3 length: 15 amino acids. CDR1 is SGHVS, CDR2 FQNEAQ, per germline. Losses at the gene ends were 5 bases for V and 5 bases for J; bases not matched to a gene: 9. CDR3 sequence reads: CASSPTTGAVDTQYF. Written as DNA, the CDR3 is TGTGCCAGCAGCCCAACGACAGGGGCGGTAGATACGCAGTATTTT.

This clonotype came up many times. The chain is built from TRBV7-9 and TRBJ1-4; D not resolved. The germline gives CDR1 SEHNR, CDR2 FQNEAQ (reference sequence). The CDR3 contains 15 residues. The V gene lost 1 base and the J gene lost 0 bases, with 6 bases spanning the gap. The CDR3 spells CASSLVPSTNEKLFF. For the CDR3, the DNA is TGTGCCAGCAGCTTAGTGCCGTCAACTAATGAAAAACTGTTTTTT.

The V call is TRBV7-2, the J call TRBJ2-5; TRBD2 aligns across 7 bases. The V gene's germline CDR1 is SGHTA and CDR2 FQGNSA. Unmatched junction bases numbered 11, after V lost 5 bases and J lost 5 bases. The CDR3 runs to 15 residues. The CDR3 nucleotides are TGTGCCAGCAGCCCCAGGGCGGGAGCAGGGGAGACCCAGTACTTC. It encodes CASSPRAGAGETQYF.

This clonotype was recorded a few times. The junction and the germline gene differ at one end; a read error may be behind it. J is TRBJ2-3 and V is TRBV6-5, with D possibly matching TRBD1 (5 bases). The CDR3 loop spans 14 amino acids. The germline V gene encodes CDR1 MNHEY and CDR2 SVGAGI. Here the CDR3 DNA reads TGTGCCAGCAGTCACTCGGACATTGAGGATACGCAGTATTTT. Protein: CASSHSDIEDTQYF.

This clonotype has at least ten counts. The V call is TRBV3-1, the J call TRBJ1-4; 8 bases map to TRBD1. The V gene's germline CDR1 is LGHDT and CDR2 YNNKEL (reference sequence). Losses at the gene ends were 5 bases for V and 5 bases for J; bases not matched to a gene: 7. CDR3 length equals 15 residues. CDR3 region: CASSYRTGMNEKLFF. The CDR3 DNA follows: TGTGCCAGCAGCTATCGGACAGGGATGAATGAAAAACTGTTTTTT.

V gene TRBV10-3 combines with J gene TRBJ1-1, with no clear D. Germline CDR1 is ENHRY and CDR2 is SYGVKD. The length of the CDR3 is 12 residues. The ends were cut back, 4 bases at V and 0 bases at J, with 3 bases in the middle. CDR3: CAISGVNTEAFF. The CDR3 region has the DNA TGTGCCATCAGTGGGGTGAACACTGAAGCTTTCTTT.

This clonotype was counted ten times or more. The chain couples TRBV27 to TRBJ2-5; tentative D call: TRBD1 (5 bases). Germline values: CDR1 MNHEY, CDR2 SMNVEV (reference sequence). This CDR3 spans 15 amino acids. Trimming shortened V by 6 bases and J by 0 bases, and 14 bases separated the two germline ends. Here the CDR3 reads CASRGSRGHQETQYF. The CDR3 region has the DNA TGTGCCAGCAGGGGGTCAAGGGGCCACCAAGAGACCCAGTACTTC.

This clonotype showed up just a few times. This may come from a read error, since a much larger clone is one base off. This chain joins TRBV4-1 and TRBJ2-3; TRBD1 agrees at 7 bases. J was trimmed by 4 bases and V by 2 bases; bases with no gene match: 3. There are 14 residues in the CDR3. CDR1 and CDR2 from the germline V gene are MGHRA and YSYEKL. CDR3 DNA: TGCGCCAGCAGCCAAAGGGACAGACCAGATACGCAGTATTTT. It codes for CASSQRDRPDTQYF.

The V gene is TRBV6-6, the J gene TRBJ1-1; D gene uncertain. The CDR3 loop spans 15 amino acids. The V gene's germline CDR1 is MNHNY and CDR2 SVGAGI (reference sequence). The V end was cut by 5 bases, the J end by 7 bases, with 20 bases between. CDR3 loop: CASSPTGGGFGEAFF. The CDR3 nucleotides read TGTGCCAGCAGTCCGACCGGAGGTGGGTTCGGTGAAGCTTTCTTT.

Comments on this clonotype: Here the CDR3 omits its conserved ending phenylalanine or tryptophan, so a read error is the likely source. The DNA is omitted, as the CDR3 cannot be located on it reliably, and the CDR3 follows TCRdb's listing. The chain carries TRBV2 and TRBJ2-5; TRBD1 was called by the table and not checked on the DNA. CDR1 is SNHLY and CDR2 is FYNNEI in the germline V gene. The CDR3 spans 14 amino acids, including both terminal residues. The CDR3 sequence is CASSEEGVREEFGS.